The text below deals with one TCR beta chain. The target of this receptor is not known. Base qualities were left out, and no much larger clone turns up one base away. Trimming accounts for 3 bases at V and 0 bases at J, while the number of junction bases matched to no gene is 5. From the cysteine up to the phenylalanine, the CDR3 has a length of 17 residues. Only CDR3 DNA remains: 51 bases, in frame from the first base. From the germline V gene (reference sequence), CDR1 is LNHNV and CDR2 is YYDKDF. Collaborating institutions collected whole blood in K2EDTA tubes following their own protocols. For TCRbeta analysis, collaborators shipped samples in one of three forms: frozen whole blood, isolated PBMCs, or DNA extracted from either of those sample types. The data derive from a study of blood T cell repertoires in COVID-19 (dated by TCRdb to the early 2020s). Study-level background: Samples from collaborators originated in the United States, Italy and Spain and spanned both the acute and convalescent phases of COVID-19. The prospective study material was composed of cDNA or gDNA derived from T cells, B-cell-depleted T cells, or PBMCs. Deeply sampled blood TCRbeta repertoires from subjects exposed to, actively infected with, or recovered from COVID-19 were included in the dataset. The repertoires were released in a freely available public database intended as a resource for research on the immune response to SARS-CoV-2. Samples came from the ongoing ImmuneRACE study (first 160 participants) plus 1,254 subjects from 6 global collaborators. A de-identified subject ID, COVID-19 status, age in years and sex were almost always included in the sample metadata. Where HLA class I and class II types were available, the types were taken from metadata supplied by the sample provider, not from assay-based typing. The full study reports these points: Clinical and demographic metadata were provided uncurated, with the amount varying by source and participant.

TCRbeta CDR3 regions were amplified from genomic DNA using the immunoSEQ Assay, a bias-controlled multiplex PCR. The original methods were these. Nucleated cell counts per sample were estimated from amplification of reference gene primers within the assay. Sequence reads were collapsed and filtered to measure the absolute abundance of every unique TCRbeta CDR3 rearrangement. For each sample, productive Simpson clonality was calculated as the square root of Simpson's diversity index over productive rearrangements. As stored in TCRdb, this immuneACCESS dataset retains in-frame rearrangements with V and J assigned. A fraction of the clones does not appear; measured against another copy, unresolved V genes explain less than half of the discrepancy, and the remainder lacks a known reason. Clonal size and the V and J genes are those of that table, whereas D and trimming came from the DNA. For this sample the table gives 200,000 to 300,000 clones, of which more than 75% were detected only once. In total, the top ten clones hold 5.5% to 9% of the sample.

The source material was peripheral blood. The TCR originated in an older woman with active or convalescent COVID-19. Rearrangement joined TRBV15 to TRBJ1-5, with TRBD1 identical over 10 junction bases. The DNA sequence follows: TGTGCCACCAGCAGTGGCGGGACAGGGGATAGCAATCAGCCCCAGCATTTT. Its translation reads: CATSSGGTGDSNQPQHF.